This T cell receptor beta chain emerged from a study of T cell responses to AZD1222 COVID-19 vaccine. Study results and limitations: At study baseline, merely six AZD1222 recipients were seropositive. Reportedly, nearly half the spike-specific TCRs target unmutated variant regions. All repertoire sampling was performed exclusively after the peak T cell response.

Here immunoSEQ multiplex PCR was the method, and the copy in TCRdb shows in-frame clones only, minus some. This sample carries approximately 110,000 clones, 80% to 95% of them seen once, and the ten largest clones take about 1.2%. A note on this clone: The antigen remains unidentified.

This CDR3 spans 19 amino acids. The chain employs TRBV21-1 and TRBJ1-2. TRBV21-1 is shown as a pseudogene. Specimen: peripheral blood, collected on day 0 of AZD1222 vaccination. This clonotype originated in an adult in good health. CDR3 nucleotide sequence: TGTGCCAGCAGCAAGGAGACCCGGGACGGAACACTCGGAGGGTATGGCTACACCTTC. Translating gives CASSKETRDGTLGGYGYTF.